This T cell receptor beta chain was identified in a study of human T cells and chemical hapten exposure. Overall study: Patients having alopecia areata, totalis or universalis were mostly female.

TCRdb used MiXCR to reprocess the RACE reads, holding one entry per CDR3 protein. The sample carries around 95,000 distinct CDR3 sequences, more than 10% recorded once. In its sample, this clonotype was seen many times. Its cognate antigen is unknown. Time point noted: pre-sensitization, week 0. As for treatment: therapeutic diphenylcyclopropenone sensitization with weekly scalp DPC. Study conclusions and caveats: Expanded TCRs formed significantly more large CDR3 similarity clusters than controls.

Germline values: CDR1 SEHNR, CDR2 FQNEAQ (reference sequence). V was shortened by 5 bases and J by 2 bases, with 12 bases between the two germline ends. The CDR3 length is 14 residues. The sample in question was whole blood, obtained in connection with sensitization to the hapten diphenylcyclopropenone (DPC). The rearrangement joins TRBV7-9 to TRBJ1-1; D is unclear. This TCR came from a woman in her sixties with alopecia areata. Some clones in this sample may be carry-over from other donors' samples. In DNA form, the CDR3 reads TGTGCCAGCAGCCCCCTTGGAGATAACACTGAAGCTTTCTTT. Its translation is CASSPLGDNTEAFF.